This TCR beta chain was identified in a study of T cell clonality in common variable immunodeficiency. Study-level findings and limits: Patient heterogeneity in the CVID cohort limited correlations between repertoire features and clinical complications.

Caucasian heritage predominated among both patients and controls. This clone was picked up many times. The antigen remains undetermined. The CDR3 end falls 3 residues outside the read, so it is completed with the germline J gene. Assay: immunoSEQ multiplex PCR; the TCRdb copy retains only in-frame clones and omits some. The data show roughly 48,000 clones, with none appearing a single time. There are 15 residues in the CDR3. J gave up 3 bases and V 5 bases, and 6 bases lay outside the gene matches. Germline CDR1 and CDR2: SEHNR and FQNEAQ (reference sequence). This TCR derives from a person between 18 and 69 years old in good health. The gene calls are TRBV7-9 and TRBJ2-5; 10 bases are shared with TRBD1. Sequencing was done on a sample of peripheral blood mononuclear cells. The covered CDR3 bases are TGTGCCAGCAGCGCCACCGGGACAGGGGAAGAGACC. Amino acids: CASSATGTGEET. From start to end, the CDR3 is CASSATGTGEETQYF.